This is a list of T cell receptor beta chains from one sample in a study of shared clonotypes between healthy human individuals. TCRdb keeps only in-frame clones here, not all; method: immunoSEQ multiplex PCR. The sample has about 2 million clones, 85% to 95% seen once. Sequencing was carried out using naive CD8+ T cells sorted from blood. The receptors come from a man in his late teens or twenties in good health. Both conserved end residues are part of each CDR3.

cdr3_length: 17
v_call: TRBV7-9
cdr3_aa: CASSSLDQGGRSEKLFF

cdr3_length: 17
v_call: TRBV4-1
cdr3_aa: CASSHGKGGQSSYEQYF

cdr3_length: 13
v_call: TRBV4-3
cdr3_aa: CASSQFAYNEQFF

cdr3_length: 16
v_call: TRBV14
cdr3_aa: CASSQEFGGALYGYTF

cdr3_length: 16
v_call: TRBV28
cdr3_aa: CASSPLGGREYNEQFF

cdr3_length: 13
v_call: TRBV4-1
cdr3_aa: CASTGWDTGELFF

cdr3_length: 15
v_call: TRBV2
cdr3_aa: CASSEGDLTGVEQYF

cdr3_length: 15
v_call: TRBV4-1
cdr3_aa: CASSPTGLAAYEQYF

cdr3_length: 13
v_call: TRBV6-5
cdr3_aa: CASSNHRAGPQHF

cdr3_length: 18
v_call: TRBV7-9
cdr3_aa: CASSPYLDETPHTDTQYF

cdr3_length: 17
v_call: TRBV10-2
cdr3_aa: CASSPLWDSFESTEAFF

cdr3_length: 16
v_call: TRBV4-3
cdr3_aa: CASSQDMGQYSYEQYF

cdr3_length: 14
v_call: TRBV4-3
cdr3_aa: CASSQGVSTDTQYF

cdr3_length: 16
v_call: TRBV6-1
cdr3_aa: CASSEFLGTGNQPQHF

cdr3_length: 12
v_call: TRBV30
cdr3_aa: CAWGQGNSPLHF

cdr3_length: 17
v_call: TRBV7-9
cdr3_aa: CASSSETSGGAPETQYF

cdr3_length: 15
v_call: TRBV13
cdr3_aa: CASSASDRTAYEQYF

cdr3_length: 16
v_call: TRBV7-9
cdr3_aa: CASSLGGSDNTGELFF

cdr3_length: 13
v_call: TRBV19
cdr3_aa: CASSIGGTGELFF

cdr3_length: 15
v_call: TRBV28
cdr3_aa: CASSSVGLADYEQYF

cdr3_length: 11
v_call: TRBV28
cdr3_aa: CASSGSWEQYF

cdr3_length: 15
v_call: TRBV30
cdr3_aa: CAWSEGAGGPGEQFF